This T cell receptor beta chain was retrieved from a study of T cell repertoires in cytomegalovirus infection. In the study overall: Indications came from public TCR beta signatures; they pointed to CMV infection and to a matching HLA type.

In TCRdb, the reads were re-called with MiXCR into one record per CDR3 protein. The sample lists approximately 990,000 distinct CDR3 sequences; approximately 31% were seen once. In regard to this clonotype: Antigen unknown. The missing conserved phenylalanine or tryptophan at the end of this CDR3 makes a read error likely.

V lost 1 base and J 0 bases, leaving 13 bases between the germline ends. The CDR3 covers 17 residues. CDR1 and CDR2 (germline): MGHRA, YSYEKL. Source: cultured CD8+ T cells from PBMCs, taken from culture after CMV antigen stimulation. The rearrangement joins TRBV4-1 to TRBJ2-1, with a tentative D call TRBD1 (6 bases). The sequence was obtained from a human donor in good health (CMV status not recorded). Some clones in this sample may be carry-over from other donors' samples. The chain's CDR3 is CASSQGLDSSSYNEQFI. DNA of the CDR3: TGCGCCAGCAGCCAAGGACTGGACAGCAGCTCCTACAATGAGCAGTTCATC.